The entry below gives a single T cell receptor beta chain sequence along with its context. This clonotype was seen a handful of times. Its antigen remains unidentified. Qualities for individual bases were not recorded, and no much larger clone is one base off. These data belong to a study of T cells in Graves' hyperthyroidism and ophthalmopathy (dated by TCRdb to between 2019 and 2020). For context, the study as a whole: Peripheral blood was collected at initial diagnosis, before any treatment. Thyroid tissue and blood T-cell repertoires from six or seven Graves' hyperthyroidism patients were also compared in the study. A discovery cohort of about a hundred patients, 43 with Graves' ophthalmopathy and over 55 with stable Graves' hyperthyroidism, was used to find distinguishing TCR V-J signatures. According to the paper, TCR Vbeta CDR3 sequencing was carried out on about 140 peripheral blood samples, which came from some 41 ophthalmopathy, around 74 hyperthyroidism and approximately 17 progressor patients. An independent validation cohort of under 20 hyperthyroidism patients and 17 patients who later progressed to ophthalmopathy tested prospective prediction of ophthalmopathy. After sampling, hyperthyroidism patients received methimazole starting at 30 mg daily, and ophthalmopathy patients received high-dose intravenous methylprednisolone. The 100 discovery patients were randomly divided into training and test sets at a 7:3 ratio.

Hyperthyroidism patients were aged 18 to 65 years and newly diagnosed, with disease duration of less than 2 months. Any patient with an uncontrolled infection, another autoimmune disease, pregnancy or lactation was excluded. Diagnoses were based on clinical symptoms, serum thyroxine and TRAb, thyroid ultrasound and orbital computed tomography. Blood from progressor patients was drawn when they were first diagnosed with hyperthyroidism, before any ophthalmopathy symptoms appeared. PBMCs were isolated from 7.5 to 10 ml of fresh peripheral blood by Ficoll-Paque density gradient centrifugation. Progressor patients were initially diagnosed with Graves' hyperthyroidism and developed ophthalmopathy during follow-up. Trizol reagent was used to extract total RNA, and RNA quality was then checked on an Agilent 2100 Bioanalyzer. The TCR beta CDR3 regions were amplified from RNA transcripts. The TCR CDR3 was subjected to a first round of RT-PCR using the HTBI primer set and the Qiagen OneStep RT-PCR kit. A second multiplex PCR round built the libraries, followed by size selection and purification. Sequencing of the libraries was done on an Illumina HiSeq2000 using paired-end 100 bp reads. The authors processed their data as follows. Raw data were processed with SOAPnuke, discarding reads with adapters, uncalled bases, mean Phred below 15, or no exact constant-primer or identifier match. High-quality paired reads were merged with COPE v1.2.5, and unique nucleotide sequences were defined as clonotypes. MiTCR v1.1 was used to align the clonotypes against IMGT TRBV, TRBD and TRBJ reference segments. The analysis was restricted to V-J combinations with a frequency above 0.0001, which together covered about 99% of the repertoires. The TCS score was defined as the ratio of F50 (clonal expansion) to E x V (chaos), calculated using BLOSUM62-based TCRdist between CDR3 peptides within each V-J. Welch's t-statistics and random forest reduced 500 to 550 V-J features to 10 to 15, which were used in a naive Bayes classifier (R e1071). TCRdb ran its own pipeline on the public reads, namely fastp trimming at Q25 and MiXCR clone calling, and kept in-frame beta chains. Rows with a matching CDR3 protein are joined into one entry that keeps the most common DNA and genes. TCRdb's processing, not the authors', yielded these V and J calls. This sample gives roughly 360,000 distinct CDR3 sequences in total; roughly 12% of them show up just once. Less than 25% of the sample belongs to the ten largest clones.

Study-wide conclusions, independent of this receptor: No statistical method was used to fix the sample size in advance, and group allocation was not hidden from the investigators. Most expanded thyroid clonotypes (frequency above 0.001) were also found in blood, which suggests that blood repertoires may mirror thyroid immune responses. In cross-validation, a model built on a 13 V-J signature told ophthalmopathy apart from stable hyperthyroidism with approximately 90% sensitivity and 81% to 82% specificity, and in testing the same model reached 80%/75%. During validation, the model predicted progression to ophthalmopathy a median of approximately six months ahead of onset, with almost 71% sensitivity and under 85% specificity.

Germline trimming: 0 bases from V, 8 bases from J; junction bases outside gene matches: 4. In the germline V gene, CDR1 corresponds to MGHRA and CDR2 to YSYEKL. The CDR3 spans 15 residues, from the cysteine through the phenylalanine. The retained sequence is limited to the CDR3, 45 bases, with the frame set at the first base. Here the chain combines TRBV4-1 and TRBJ2-3; 11 bases in between match TRBD2. The sample taken for sequencing was blood. This TCR was recovered from a man under 40 with Graves' hyperthyroidism that later progressed to Graves' ophthalmopathy. The sequenced DNA: TGCGCCAGCAGCCAAGATAGCGGGGGGGCCGGTACGCAGTATTTT. This codes for CASSQDSGGAGTQYF.